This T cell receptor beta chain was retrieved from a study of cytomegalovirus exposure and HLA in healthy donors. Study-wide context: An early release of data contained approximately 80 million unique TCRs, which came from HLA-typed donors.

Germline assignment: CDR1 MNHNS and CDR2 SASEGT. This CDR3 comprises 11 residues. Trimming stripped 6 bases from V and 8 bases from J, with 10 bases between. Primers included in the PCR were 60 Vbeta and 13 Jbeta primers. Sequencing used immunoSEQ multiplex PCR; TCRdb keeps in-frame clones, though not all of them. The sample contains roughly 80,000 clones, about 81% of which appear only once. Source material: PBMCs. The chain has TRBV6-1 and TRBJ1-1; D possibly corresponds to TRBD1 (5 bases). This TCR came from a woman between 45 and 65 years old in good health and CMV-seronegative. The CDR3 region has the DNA TGTGCCAGCAGGGCGACAGCCGAAGCTTTCTTT. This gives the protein CASRATAEAFF.